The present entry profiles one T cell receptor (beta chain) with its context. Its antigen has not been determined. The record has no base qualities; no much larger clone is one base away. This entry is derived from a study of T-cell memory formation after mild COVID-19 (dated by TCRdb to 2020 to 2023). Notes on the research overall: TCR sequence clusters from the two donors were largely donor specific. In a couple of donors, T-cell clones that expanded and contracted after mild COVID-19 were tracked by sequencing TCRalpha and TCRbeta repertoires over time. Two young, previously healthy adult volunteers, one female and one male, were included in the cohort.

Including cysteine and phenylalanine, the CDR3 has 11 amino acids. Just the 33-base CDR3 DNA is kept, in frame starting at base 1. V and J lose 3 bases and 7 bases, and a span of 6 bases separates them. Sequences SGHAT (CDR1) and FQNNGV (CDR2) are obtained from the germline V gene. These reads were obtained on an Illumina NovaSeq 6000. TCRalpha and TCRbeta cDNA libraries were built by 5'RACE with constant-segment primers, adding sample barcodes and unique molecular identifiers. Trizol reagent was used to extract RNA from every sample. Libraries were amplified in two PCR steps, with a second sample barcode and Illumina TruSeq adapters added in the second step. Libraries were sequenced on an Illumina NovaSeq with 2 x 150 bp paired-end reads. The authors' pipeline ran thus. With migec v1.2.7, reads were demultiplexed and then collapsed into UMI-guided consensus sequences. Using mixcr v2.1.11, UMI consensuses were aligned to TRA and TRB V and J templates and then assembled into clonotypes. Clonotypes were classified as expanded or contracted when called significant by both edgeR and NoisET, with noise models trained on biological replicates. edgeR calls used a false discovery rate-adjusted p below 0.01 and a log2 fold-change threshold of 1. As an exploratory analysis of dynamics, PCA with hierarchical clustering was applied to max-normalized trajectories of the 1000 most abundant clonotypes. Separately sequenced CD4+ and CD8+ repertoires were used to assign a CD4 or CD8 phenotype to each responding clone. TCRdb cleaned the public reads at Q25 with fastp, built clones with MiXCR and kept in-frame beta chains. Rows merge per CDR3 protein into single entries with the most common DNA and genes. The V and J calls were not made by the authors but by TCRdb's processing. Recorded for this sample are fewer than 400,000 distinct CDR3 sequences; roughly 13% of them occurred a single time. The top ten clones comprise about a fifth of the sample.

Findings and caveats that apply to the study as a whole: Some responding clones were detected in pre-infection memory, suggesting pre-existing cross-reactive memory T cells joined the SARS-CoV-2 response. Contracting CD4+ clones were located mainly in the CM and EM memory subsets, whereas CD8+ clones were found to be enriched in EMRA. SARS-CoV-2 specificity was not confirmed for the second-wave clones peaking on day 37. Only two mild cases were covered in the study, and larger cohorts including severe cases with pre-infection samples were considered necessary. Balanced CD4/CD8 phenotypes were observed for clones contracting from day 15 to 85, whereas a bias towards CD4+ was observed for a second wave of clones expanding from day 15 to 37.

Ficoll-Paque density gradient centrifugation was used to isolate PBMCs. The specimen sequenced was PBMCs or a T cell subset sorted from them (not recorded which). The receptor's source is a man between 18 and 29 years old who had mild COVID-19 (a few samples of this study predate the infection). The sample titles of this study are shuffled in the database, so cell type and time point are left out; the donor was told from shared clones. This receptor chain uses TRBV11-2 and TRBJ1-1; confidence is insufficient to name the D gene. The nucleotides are TGTGCCAGCAGCTTGCGTCGTGAAGCTTTCTTT. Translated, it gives CASSLRREAFF.